In this sample, the clone carrying this TCR beta chain turned up many times. The time point denotes: newly diagnosed GD, antithyroid drugs for less than 3 months. Scientists built the TCR library using RNA that was extracted from PBMCs. The guidelines of the American Thyroid Association were the basis for diagnosing Graves' disease. Sequencing libraries for TCR beta were prepared with iRepertoire HTBI primers and Arm-PCR of CDR3 regions. MiXCR, applied by TCRdb to the multiplex PCR reads, yields one record per CDR3 protein. The sample records 500,000 or so distinct CDR3 sequences, about 17% being singletons. This record comes from a study of regulatory T cells in long-lasting Graves disease. Separately, the same data were catalogued under a study of T cells in Graves' hyperthyroidism and ophthalmopathy. That investigation notes: The model identified upcoming ophthalmopathy a median 6.5 months ahead of onset.

The clonotype was recovered from a man aged 40-50 years with Graves disease. The source material was peripheral blood mononuclear cells (PBMCs), sampled at new diagnosis, from a patient treated with antithyroid drugs.

CDR3 DNA: TGTGCCAGCAGTTTATTAGGGGGTGAAGCTGAAGCTTTCTTT. This translates into CASSLLGGEAEAFF. The chain carries TRBV28 and TRBJ1-1; maybe TRBD1 (6 bases). Germline assignment: CDR1 MDHEN and CDR2 SYDVKM. The CDR3 has 14 amino acids. The V end was cut by 1 base, the J end by 6 bases, with 12 bases between.